The rows below give T cell receptor beta chains drawn from one sample of a study of T-cell reconstitution after alpha-beta-depleted transplantation in children. A single record per CDR3 protein comes from TCRdb applying MiXCR to the PCR reads. The data contain more than 450,000 distinct CDR3 sequences, about a sixth of them singletons. The sequencing here drew on PBMCs from the stem cell graft donor, taken from the stem cell graft. The receptors were gathered from a human donor who donated a stem cell graft to a child with acute lymphoblastic leukemia. The CDR3 runs from the conserved cysteine through the conserved F or W. D genes are given only for firm matches. Rows may omit the clone size; those that give it use once, few, many or a size class.

d_call j_call clone_size v_call cdr3_aa cdr3_nt
NA TRBJ2-6 few TRBV9 CASSVEGSGANVLTF TGTGCCAGCAGCGTAGAGGGATCTGGGGCCAACGTCCTGACTTTC
TRBD2 TRBJ2-7 few TRBV28 CASSLESGAPGSYEQYF TGTGCCAGCAGTTTAGAGAGCGGGGCCCCAGGGTCCTACGAGCAGTACTTC
NA TRBJ2-6 many TRBV5-1 CASSLGSGANVLTF TGCGCCAGCAGCTTGGGTTCTGGGGCCAACGTCCTGACTTTC
NA TRBJ1-2 few TRBV6-1 CASSDNGGYGYTF TGTGCCAGCAGTGATAACGGCGGCTATGGCTACACCTTC
TRBD1 TRBJ2-1 NA TRBV7-9 CASGPGTGGNEQFF TGTGCCAGCGGCCCGGGGACAGGGGGCAATGAGCAGTTCTTC
TRBD2 TRBJ2-7 few TRBV12-3/TRBV12-4 CASSTPGLAVGVYF TGTGCCAGCAGTACGCCGGGGCTAGCGGTAGGAGTGTACTTC
TRBD1 TRBJ1-2 NA TRBV15 CATSRGPRGQGYTF TGTGCCACCAGCAGAGGCCCCAGGGGGCAAGGCTACACCTTC
NA TRBJ1-6 few TRBV7-9 CASSQASISPLHF TGTGCCAGCAGCCAAGCCTCGATTTCACCCCTCCACTTT
NA TRBJ2-7 few TRBV28 CASRPPTSVFYEQYF TGTGCCAGCAGACCCCCAACTTCCGTCTTCTACGAGCAGTACTTC
TRBD1 TRBJ2-7 NA TRBV5-1 CASSLLPGQGYEQYF TGCGCCAGCAGCTTGCTTCCGGGACAGGGCTACGAGCAGTACTTC
NA TRBJ2-1 NA TRBV10-1 CASSESTPGFGYNEQFF TGCGCCAGCAGTGAGTCGACTCCAGGGTTCGGCTACAATGAGCAGTTCTTC
NA TRBJ2-7 few TRBV5-1 CASSQSPGYSYEQYF TGCGCCAGCAGCCAATCCCCGGGATACTCCTACGAGCAGTACTTC
TRBD2 TRBJ2-3 few TRBV5-1 CASTGLAGVTDTQYF TGCGCCAGCACAGGACTAGCGGGAGTCACAGATACGCAGTATTTT
TRBD2 TRBJ2-1 few TRBV12-3/TRBV12-4 CASIPGDGRDLYNEQFF TGTGCCAGCATCCCTGGAGACGGGAGGGACTTGTACAATGAGCAGTTCTTC
NA TRBJ1-1 NA TRBV7-9 CASSTGALNTEAFF TGTGCCAGCAGTACCGGGGCCCTGAACACTGAAGCTTTCTTT
TRBD2 TRBJ2-1 NA TRBV6-1 CATSGLAGDYNEQFF TGTGCCACCTCGGGACTAGCGGGAGACTACAATGAGCAGTTCTTC
TRBD1 TRBJ2-2 few TRBV7-2 CASSSRDRANAGELFF TGTGCCAGCAGCTCCCGGGACAGGGCAAACGCCGGGGAGCTGTTTTTT
TRBD1 TRBJ1-2 NA TRBV18 CASSPDRTGKVGGYTF TGTGCCAGCTCACCGGATCGGACAGGGAAGGTTGGGGGCTACACCTTC
NA TRBJ1-2 NA TRBV6-1 CASSDRGVGGYTF TGTGCCAGCAGTGACAGGGGCGTCGGTGGCTACACCTTC
NA TRBJ1-5 NA TRBV2 CAVGGGGNQPQHF TGTGCCGTCGGGGGAGGCGGCAATCAGCCCCAGCATTTT
NA TRBJ1-2 NA TRBV3-1 CASSQEGWGSYTF TGTGCCAGCAGCCAAGAAGGGTGGGGGAGCTACACCTTC
NA TRBJ2-5 NA TRBV5-1 CASSLEGLETQYF TGCGCCAGCAGCTTGGAGGGGCTCGAGACCCAGTACTTC
NA TRBJ2-2 NA TRBV19 CASTGGRGLFF TGTGCCAGTACGGGCGGCAGGGGGCTGTTTTTT